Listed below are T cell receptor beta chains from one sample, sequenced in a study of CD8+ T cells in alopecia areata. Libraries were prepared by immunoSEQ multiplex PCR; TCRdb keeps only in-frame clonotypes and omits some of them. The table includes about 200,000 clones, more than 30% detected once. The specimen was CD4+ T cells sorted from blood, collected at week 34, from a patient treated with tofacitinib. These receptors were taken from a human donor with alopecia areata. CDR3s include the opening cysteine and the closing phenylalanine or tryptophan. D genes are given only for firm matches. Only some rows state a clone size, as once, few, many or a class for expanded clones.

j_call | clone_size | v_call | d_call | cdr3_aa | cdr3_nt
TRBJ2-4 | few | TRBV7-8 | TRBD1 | CASSFLQGARAKNIQYF | TGTGCCAGCAGCTTTTTACAGGGGGCGCGAGCCAAAAACATTCAGTACTTC
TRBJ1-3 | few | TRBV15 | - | CATSREMVGGNTIYF | TGTGCCACCAGCAGAGAGATGGTCGGTGGAAACACCATATATTTT
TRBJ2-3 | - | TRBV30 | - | CAWSRDTTDTQYF | TGTGCCTGGAGTAGGGACACCACAGATACGCAGTATTTT
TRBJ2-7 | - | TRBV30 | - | CAWSHSRPGYSYEQYF | TGTGCCTGGAGCCATAGTCGGCCAGGGTACTCCTACGAGCAGTACTTC
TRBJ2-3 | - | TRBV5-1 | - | CASSPGQRTDTQYF | TGCGCCAGCAGCCCGGGTCAACGCACAGATACGCAGTATTTT
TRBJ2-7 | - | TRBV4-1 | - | CASSQAGAPGEQYF | TGCGCCAGCAGCCAAGCGGGGGCGCCGGGCGAGCAGTACTTC
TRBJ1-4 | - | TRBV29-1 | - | CSVSGSAEKLFF | TGCAGCGTCTCCGGGTCCGCTGAAAAACTGTTTTTT
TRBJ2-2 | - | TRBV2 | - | CASRDSGHLNTGELFF | TGTGCCAGCAGGGACTCGGGACACCTGAACACCGGGGAGCTGTTTTTT
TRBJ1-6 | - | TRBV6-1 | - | CASSRGFRDSPLHF | TGTGCCAGCAGTAGAGGTTTTCGCGATTCACCCCTCCACTTT
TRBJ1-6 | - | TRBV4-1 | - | CASSHPDSSNNSPLHF | TGCGCCAGCAGCCATCCGGACAGCTCCAATAATTCACCCCTCCACTTT
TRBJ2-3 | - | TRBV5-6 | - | CASSLGRDTQYF | TGTGCCAGCAGCTTGGGCCGAGATACGCAGTATTTT
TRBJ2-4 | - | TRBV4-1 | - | CASSQPRTGNQNIQYF | TGCGCCAGCAGCCAACCTCGGACGGGGAACCAAAACATTCAGTACTTC
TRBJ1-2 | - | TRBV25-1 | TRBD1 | CASSGPGQGTGYGYTF | TGTGCCAGCAGTGGCCCTGGACAGGGAACGGGATATGGCTACACCTTC
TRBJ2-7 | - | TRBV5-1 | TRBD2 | CASSPTSGTTLGEQYF | TGCGCCAGCAGCCCAACGTCGGGGACTACCCTCGGGGAGCAGTACTTC
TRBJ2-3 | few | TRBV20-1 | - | CSADHTDTQYF | TGCAGTGCGGACCACACAGATACGCAGTATTTT
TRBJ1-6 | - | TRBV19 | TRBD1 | CASSIGLGTETNF | TGTGCCAGTAGTATAGGACTCGGGACAGAGACGAACTTT
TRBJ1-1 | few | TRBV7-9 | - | CASSTGHWVEAFF | TGTGCCAGCAGCACAGGACATTGGGTTGAAGCTTTCTTT
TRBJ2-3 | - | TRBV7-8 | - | CASSLGYRRSDTQYF | TGTGCCAGCAGCTTAGGGTACAGGCGATCGGATACGCAGTATTTT
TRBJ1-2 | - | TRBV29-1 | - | CSAVAGTEYGYTF | TGCAGCGCCGTCGCCGGGACGGAGTATGGCTACACCTTC
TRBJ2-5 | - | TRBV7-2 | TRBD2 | CASSLAGTSVQETQYF | TGTGCCAGCAGCTTAGCGGGGACTAGCGTTCAAGAGACCCAGTACTTC
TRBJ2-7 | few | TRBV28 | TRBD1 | CASSLPGGSYEQYF | TGTGCCAGCAGTTTGCCAGGGGGCTCCTACGAGCAGTACTTC
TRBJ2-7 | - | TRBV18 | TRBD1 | CASSLTQLSGTESSYEQYF | TGTGCCAGCTCACTTACACAGTTATCTGGGACAGAGAGCTCCTACGAGCAGTACTTC
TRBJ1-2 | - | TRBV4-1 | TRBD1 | CASSQVPGQFDYGYTF | TGCGCCAGCAGCCAAGTACCGGGACAGTTTGACTATGGCTACACCTTC
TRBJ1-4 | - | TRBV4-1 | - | CASSQGTMGRGLEKLFF | TGCGCCAGCAGCCAAGGTACTATGGGAAGGGGACTTGAAAAACTGTTTTTT
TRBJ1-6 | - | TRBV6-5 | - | CASSFQLSSYNSPLHF | TGTGCCAGCAGTTTCCAGCTTAGCTCCTATAATTCACCCCTCCACTTT
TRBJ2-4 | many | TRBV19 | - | CASTAKNIQYF | TGTGCCAGTACTGCCAAAAACATTCAGTACTTC
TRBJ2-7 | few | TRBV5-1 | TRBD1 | CASSPDRAFSYEQYF | TGCGCCAGCAGTCCCGACAGGGCCTTCTCCTACGAGCAGTACTTC
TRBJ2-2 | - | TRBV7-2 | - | CASSLWAGRELFF | TGTGCCAGCAGCTTATGGGCGGGACGAGAGCTGTTTTTT
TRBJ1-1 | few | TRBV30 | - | CAWSPLSLNTEAFF | TGTGCCTGGAGTCCGCTGTCGTTAAACACTGAAGCTTTCTTT
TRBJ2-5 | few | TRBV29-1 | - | CSVEPGTETQYF | TGCAGCGTTGAGCCCGGGACGGAGACCCAGTACTTC
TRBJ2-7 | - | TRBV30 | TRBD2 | CAGGVAAYEQYF | TGTGCCGGGGGGGTAGCGGCCTACGAGCAGTACTTC
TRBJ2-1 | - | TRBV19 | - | CASSIPLADVYNEQFF | TGTGCCAGTAGTATCCCTCTAGCCGACGTCTACAATGAGCAGTTCTTC
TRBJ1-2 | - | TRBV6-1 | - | CASSPRWGDYGYTF | TGTGCCAGCAGCCCCAGGTGGGGGGACTATGGCTACACCTTC
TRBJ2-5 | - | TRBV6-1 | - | CASSVSSETQYF | TGTGCCAGCAGTGTTTCGTCAGAGACCCAGTACTTC
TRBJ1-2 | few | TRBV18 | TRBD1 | CASSPGTDPNYGYTF | TGTGCCAGCTCACCTGGGACAGACCCGAACTATGGCTACACCTTC
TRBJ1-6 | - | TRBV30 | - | CAWSVQPNSPLHF | TGTGCCTGGAGTGTTCAGCCCAATTCACCCCTCCACTTT
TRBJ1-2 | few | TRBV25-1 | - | CASSTRPGGYTF | TGTGCCAGCAGTACGCGACCGGGCGGCTACACCTTC
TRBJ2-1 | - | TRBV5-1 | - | CASSSPFSYNEQFF | TGCGCCAGCAGCTCCCCGTTTTCGTACAATGAGCAGTTCTTC
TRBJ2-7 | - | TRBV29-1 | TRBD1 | CSHPGQRSYEQYF | TGCAGCCACCCGGGACAGCGGTCCTACGAGCAGTACTTC
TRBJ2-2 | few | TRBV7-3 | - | CASSIVRAGELFF | TGTGCCAGCAGCATCGTTCGGGCCGGGGAGCTGTTTTTT
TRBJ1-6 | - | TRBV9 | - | CASSVTSGDYNSPLHF | TGTGCCAGCAGCGTAACGTCGGGGGACTATAATTCACCCCTCCACTTT
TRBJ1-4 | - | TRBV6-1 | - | CASSARPTTNEKLFF | TGTGCCAGCAGTGCAAGACCTACAACTAATGAAAAACTGTTTTTT
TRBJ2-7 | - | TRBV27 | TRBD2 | CASSPGLASYEQYF | TGTGCCAGCAGTCCAGGACTAGCTTCCTACGAGCAGTACTTC
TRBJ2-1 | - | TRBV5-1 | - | CASSLSDSSYNEQFF | TGCGCCAGCAGCTTATCCGACAGCTCCTACAATGAGCAGTTCTTC
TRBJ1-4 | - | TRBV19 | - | CASSPEGSWSVKLFF | TGTGCCAGTAGTCCAGAGGGGTCTTGGAGCGTAAAACTGTTTTTT
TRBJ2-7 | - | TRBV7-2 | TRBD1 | CASSPWTGGPYEQYF | TGTGCCAGCAGCCCTTGGACAGGGGGCCCCTACGAGCAGTACTTC
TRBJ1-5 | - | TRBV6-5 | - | CASSYRGGTQPQHF | TGTGCCAGCAGTTACAGGGGGGGGACTCAGCCCCAGCATTTT
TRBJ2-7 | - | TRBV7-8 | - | CASSLSGDQLGYEQYF | TGTGCCAGCAGCTTGTCGGGGGACCAATTGGGGTACGAGCAGTACTTC
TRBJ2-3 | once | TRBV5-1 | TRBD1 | CASRTGDTDTQYF | TGCGCCAGCCGGACAGGGGACACAGATACGCAGTATTTT
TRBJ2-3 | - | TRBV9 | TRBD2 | CASSTTSGSTDTQYF | TGTGCCAGCAGCACGACTAGCGGGTCCACAGATACGCAGTATTTT
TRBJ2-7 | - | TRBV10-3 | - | CAISEGRGQYF | TGTGCCATCAGTGAGGGCAGGGGACAGTACTTC
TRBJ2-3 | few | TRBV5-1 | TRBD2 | CASRALAGGGDTQYF | TGCGCCAGCCGGGCCCTGGCGGGGGGAGGAGATACGCAGTATTTT
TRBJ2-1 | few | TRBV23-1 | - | CASRGDSPKYNEQFF | TGCGCCAGCAGGGGGGACTCCCCGAAATACAATGAGCAGTTCTTC
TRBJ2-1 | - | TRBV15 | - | CATSRTNEQFF | TGTGCCACCAGCAGAACTAATGAGCAGTTCTTC
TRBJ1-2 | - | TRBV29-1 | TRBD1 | CSVGTGDGYTF | TGCAGCGTTGGGACAGGGGATGGCTACACCTTC
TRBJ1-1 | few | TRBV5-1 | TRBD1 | CASTGTAGLNTEAFF | TGCGCCAGCACCGGGACAGCGGGGTTGAACACTGAAGCTTTCTTT
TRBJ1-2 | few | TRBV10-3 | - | CAISVAGALYGYTF | TGTGCCATCAGTGTGGCAGGAGCCCTTTATGGCTACACCTTC
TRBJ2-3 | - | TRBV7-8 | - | CASSWGRDTQYF | TGTGCCAGCAGCTGGGGAAGGGATACGCAGTATTTT